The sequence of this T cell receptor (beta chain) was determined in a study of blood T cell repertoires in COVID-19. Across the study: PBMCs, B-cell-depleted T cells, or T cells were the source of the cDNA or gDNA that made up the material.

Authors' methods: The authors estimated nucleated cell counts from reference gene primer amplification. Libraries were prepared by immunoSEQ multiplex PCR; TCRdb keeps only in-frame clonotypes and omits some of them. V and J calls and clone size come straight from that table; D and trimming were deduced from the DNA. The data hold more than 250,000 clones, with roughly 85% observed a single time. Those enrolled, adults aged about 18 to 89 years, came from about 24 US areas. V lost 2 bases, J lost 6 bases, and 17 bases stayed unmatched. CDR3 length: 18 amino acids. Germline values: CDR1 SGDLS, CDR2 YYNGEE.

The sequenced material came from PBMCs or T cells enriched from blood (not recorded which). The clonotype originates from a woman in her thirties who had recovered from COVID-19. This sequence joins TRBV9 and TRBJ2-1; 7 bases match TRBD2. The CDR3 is CASSVNGGIAGQRNEQFF. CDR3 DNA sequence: TGTGCCAGCAGCGTTAACGGGGGAATAGCGGGTCAACGCAATGAGCAGTTCTTC.